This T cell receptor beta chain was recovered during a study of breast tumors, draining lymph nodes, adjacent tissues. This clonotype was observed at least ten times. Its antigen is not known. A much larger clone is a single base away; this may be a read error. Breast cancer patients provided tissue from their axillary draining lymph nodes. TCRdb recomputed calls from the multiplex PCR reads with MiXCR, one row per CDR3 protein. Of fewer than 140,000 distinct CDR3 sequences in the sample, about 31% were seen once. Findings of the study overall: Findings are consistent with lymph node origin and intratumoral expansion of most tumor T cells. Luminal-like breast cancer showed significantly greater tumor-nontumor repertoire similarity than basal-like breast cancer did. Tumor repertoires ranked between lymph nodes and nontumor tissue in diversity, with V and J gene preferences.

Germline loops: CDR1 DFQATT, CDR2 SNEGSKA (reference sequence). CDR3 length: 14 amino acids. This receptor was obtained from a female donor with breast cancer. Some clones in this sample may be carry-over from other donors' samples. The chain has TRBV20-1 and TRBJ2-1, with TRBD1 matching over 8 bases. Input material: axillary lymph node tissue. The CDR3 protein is CSAATGGSYTEQFF. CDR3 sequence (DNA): TGCAGTGCTGCCACAGGGGGTTCCTACACTGAGCAGTTCTTC.